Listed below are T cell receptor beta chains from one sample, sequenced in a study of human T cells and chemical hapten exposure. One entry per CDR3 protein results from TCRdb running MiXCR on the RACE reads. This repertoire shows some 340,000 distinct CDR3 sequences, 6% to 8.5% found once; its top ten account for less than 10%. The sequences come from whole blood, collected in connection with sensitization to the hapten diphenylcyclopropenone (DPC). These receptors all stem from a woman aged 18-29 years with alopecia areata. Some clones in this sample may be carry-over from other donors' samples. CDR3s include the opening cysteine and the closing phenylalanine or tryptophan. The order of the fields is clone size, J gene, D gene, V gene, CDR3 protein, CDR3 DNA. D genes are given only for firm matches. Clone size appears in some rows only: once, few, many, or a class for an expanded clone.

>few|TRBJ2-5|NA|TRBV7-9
CASSPLTKTETQYF
TGTGCCAGCAGCCCTTTGACTAAAACAGAGACCCAGTACTTC
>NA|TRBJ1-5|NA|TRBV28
CASKKAGAGQPQHF
TGTGCCAGCAAGAAGGCAGGGGCAGGTCAGCCCCAGCATTTT
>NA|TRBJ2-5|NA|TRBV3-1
CASSQDRRSSAPETQYF
TGTGCCAGCAGCCAAGATAGGAGATCCAGTGCACCAGAGACCCAGTACTTC
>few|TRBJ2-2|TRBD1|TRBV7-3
CASSPRGGTGGTGELFF
TGTGCCAGCAGTCCCAGAGGGGGGACAGGGGGCACCGGGGAGCTGTTTTTT
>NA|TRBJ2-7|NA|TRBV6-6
CASTGAGRRGGNYEQYF
TGTGCCAGCACCGGAGCGGGTCGAAGGGGTGGAAACTACGAGCAGTACTTC
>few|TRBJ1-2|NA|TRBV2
CASSVRGAGYTF
TGTGCCAGCAGTGTTAGGGGCGCGGGCTACACCTTC
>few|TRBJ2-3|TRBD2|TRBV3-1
CASSQEISGGADTQYF
TGTGCCAGCAGCCAAGAAATTAGCGGGGGGGCAGATACGCAGTATTTT
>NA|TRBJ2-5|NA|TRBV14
CASSQDAGTGGQETQYF
TGTGCCAGCAGCCAAGACGCCGGGACTGGGGGGCAAGAGACCCAGTACTTC
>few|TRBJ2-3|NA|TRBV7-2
CASSPMTQSTDTQYF
TGTGCCAGCAGCCCCATGACCCAAAGCACAGATACGCAGTATTTT
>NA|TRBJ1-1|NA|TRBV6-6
CASSSTATGYTEAFF
TGTGCCAGCAGTTCGACCGCTACAGGGTACACTGAAGCTTTCTTT
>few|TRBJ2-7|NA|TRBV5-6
CASSVPSKSSYEQYF
TGTGCCAGCAGCGTACCTTCTAAAAGCTCCTACGAGCAGTACTTC
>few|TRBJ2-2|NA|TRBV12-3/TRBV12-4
CASSFRRANTGELFF
TGTGCCAGCAGTTTCAGGCGCGCGAACACCGGGGAGCTGTTTTTT
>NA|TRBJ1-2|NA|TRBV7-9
CASSLSGTTDGYTF
TGTGCCAGCAGCTTATCCGGGACGACGGATGGCTACACCTTC
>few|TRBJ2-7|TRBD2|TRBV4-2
CASSPPGLAGISSYEQYF
TGTGCCAGCAGCCCCCCGGGACTAGCGGGGATCAGCTCCTACGAGCAGTACTTC
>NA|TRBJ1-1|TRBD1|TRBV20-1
CSARATGGGWFMNTEAFF
TGCAGTGCTAGAGCTACAGGGGGTGGATGGTTCATGAACACTGAAGCTTTCTTT
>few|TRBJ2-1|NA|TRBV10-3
CAISESGREQFF
TGTGCCATCAGTGAGTCTGGAAGGGAGCAGTTCTTC
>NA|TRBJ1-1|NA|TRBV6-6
CATSQGLNTEAFF
TGTGCCACCTCTCAGGGTCTGAACACTGAAGCTTTCTTT
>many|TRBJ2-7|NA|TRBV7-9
CASSFVSGNEQYF
TGTGCCAGCAGCTTTGTTTCGGGGAACGAGCAGTACTTC
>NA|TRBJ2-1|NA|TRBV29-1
CSVQWGVNEQFF
TGCAGCGTCCAATGGGGAGTTAATGAGCAGTTCTTC
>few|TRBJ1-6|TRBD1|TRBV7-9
CASSPQGAAYNSPLHF
TGTGCCAGCAGCCCCCAGGGGGCAGCCTATAATTCACCCCTCCACTTT
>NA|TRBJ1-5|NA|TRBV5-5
CASSLYGPNQPQHF
TGTGCCAGCAGCTTGTACGGGCCCAATCAGCCCCAGCATTTT
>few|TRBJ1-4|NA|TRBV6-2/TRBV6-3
CASSLPAGDEKLFF
TGTGCCAGCAGTCTCCCGGCGGGGGATGAAAAACTGTTTTTT
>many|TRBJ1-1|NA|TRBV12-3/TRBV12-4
CASSYIGTLNTEAFF
TGTGCCAGCAGTTATATAGGGACACTGAACACTGAAGCTTTCTTT
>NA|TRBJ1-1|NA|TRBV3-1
CASSQDRMGRGWDTEAFF
TGTGCCAGCAGCCAAGACCGGATGGGGAGGGGATGGGACACTGAAGCTTTCTTT
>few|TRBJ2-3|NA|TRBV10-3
CAISALSPPPDTQYF
TGTGCCATCAGTGCCCTGAGCCCTCCCCCCGATACGCAGTATTTT
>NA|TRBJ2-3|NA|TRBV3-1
CASSQEGFGSRNTDTQYF
TGTGCCAGCAGCCAAGAGGGGTTTGGTAGTCGAAACACAGATACGCAGTATTTT
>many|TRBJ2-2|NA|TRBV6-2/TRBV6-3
CASSYSTTEAGELFF
TGTGCCAGCAGTTACTCAACGACGGAGGCCGGGGAGCTGTTTTTT
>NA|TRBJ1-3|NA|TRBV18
CASPLGDYGNTIYF
TGTGCCAGCCCGCTTGGTGATTATGGAAACACCATATATTTT
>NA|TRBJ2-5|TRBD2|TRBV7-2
CASSLFAGGPVQYF
TGTGCCAGCAGCTTATTTGCGGGGGGGCCCGTGCAGTACTTC
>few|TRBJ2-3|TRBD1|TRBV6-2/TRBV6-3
CASSYPETGGSTDTQYF
TGTGCCAGCAGTTACCCGGAGACAGGGGGCAGCACAGATACGCAGTATTTT
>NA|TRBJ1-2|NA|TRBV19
CASSIGAGTRYGYTF
TGTGCCAGTAGTATAGGGGCGGGGACGCGGTATGGCTACACCTTC
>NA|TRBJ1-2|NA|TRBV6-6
CASRTDLDYGYTF
TGTGCCAGCAGGACGGACTTAGACTATGGCTACACCTTC
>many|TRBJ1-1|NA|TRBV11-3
CASSFQGDTEAFF
TGTGCCAGCAGCTTTCAGGGAGACACTGAAGCTTTCTTT
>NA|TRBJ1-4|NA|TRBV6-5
CASSTLATNEKLFF
TGTGCCAGCAGTACCCTTGCAACTAATGAAAAACTGTTTTTT
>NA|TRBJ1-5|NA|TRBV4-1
CASSQYRENQPQHF
TGCGCCAGCAGCCAATACAGGGAAAATCAGCCCCAGCATTTT
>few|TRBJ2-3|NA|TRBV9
CASSSRDTRDTQYF
TGTGCCAGCAGCTCGAGGGACACCCGAGATACGCAGTATTTT
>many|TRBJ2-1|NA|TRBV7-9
CASSLGLNDEQFF
TGTGCCAGCAGCTTAGGGCTGAACGATGAGCAGTTCTTC
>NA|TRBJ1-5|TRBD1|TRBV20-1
CSAGRGLGGNQPQHF
TGCAGTGCCGGCAGGGGGCTAGGAGGCAATCAGCCCCAGCATTTT
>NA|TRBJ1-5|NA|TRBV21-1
CASSPDRGRSQPQHF
TGTGCCAGCAGCCCGGACAGGGGGCGAAGTCAGCCCCAGCATTTT
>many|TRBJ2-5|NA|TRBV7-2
CASSSQLGPEETQYF
TGTGCCAGCAGCTCCCAGTTGGGGCCGGAAGAGACCCAGTACTTC
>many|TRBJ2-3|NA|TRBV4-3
CASRGDWGRSTDTQYF
TGCGCCAGCAGGGGGGATTGGGGCCGTAGCACAGATACGCAGTATTTT
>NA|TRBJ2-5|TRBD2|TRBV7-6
CASSPRLAGGEETQYF
TGTGCCAGCAGCCCCCGACTAGCGGGGGGCGAAGAGACCCAGTACTTC
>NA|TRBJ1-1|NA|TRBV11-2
CASSLSSRGTEAFF
TGTGCCAGCAGCCTCAGCTCTCGGGGAACTGAAGCTTTCTTT
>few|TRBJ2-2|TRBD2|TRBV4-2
CASSQVLSGGPGTGSGELFF
TGTGCCAGCAGCCAAGTACTTAGCGGGGGGCCGGGGACCGGGTCCGGGGAGCTGTTTTTT
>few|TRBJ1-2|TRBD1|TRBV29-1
CSVGTGSGGYTF
TGCAGCGTTGGGACAGGCTCTGGGGGCTACACCTTC
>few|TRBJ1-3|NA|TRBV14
CASSQDLLAFSGNTIYF
TGTGCCAGCAGCCAAGATCTTCTGGCCTTCTCTGGAAACACCATATATTTT
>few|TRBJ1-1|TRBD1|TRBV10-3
CAISPQGGTEAFF
TGTGCCATCAGCCCACAGGGGGGGACTGAAGCTTTCTTT
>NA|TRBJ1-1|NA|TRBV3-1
CASMGTPETEAFF
TGTGCCAGCATGGGGACTCCCGAAACTGAAGCTTTCTTT